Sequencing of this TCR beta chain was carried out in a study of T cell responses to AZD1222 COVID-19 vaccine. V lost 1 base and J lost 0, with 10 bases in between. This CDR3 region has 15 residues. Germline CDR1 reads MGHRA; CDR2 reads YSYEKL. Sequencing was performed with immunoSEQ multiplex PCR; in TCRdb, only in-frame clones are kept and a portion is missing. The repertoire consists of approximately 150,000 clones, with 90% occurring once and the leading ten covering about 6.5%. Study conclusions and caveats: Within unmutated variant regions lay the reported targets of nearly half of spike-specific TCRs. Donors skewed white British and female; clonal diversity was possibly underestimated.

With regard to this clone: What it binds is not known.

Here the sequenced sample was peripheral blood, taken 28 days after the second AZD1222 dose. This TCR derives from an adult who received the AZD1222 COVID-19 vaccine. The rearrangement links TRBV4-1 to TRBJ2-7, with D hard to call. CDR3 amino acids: CASSQGVGSSYEQYF. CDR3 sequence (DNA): TGCGCCAGCAGCCAAGGGGTGGGAAGCTCCTACGAGCAGTACTTC.